These 9 T cell receptor beta chains originate from one sample sequenced in a study of blood T cell repertoires in COVID-19. Clones were read by immunoSEQ multiplex PCR, and TCRdb kept only the in-frame ones, dropping some. The repertoire has under 150,000 clones, about 85% of them found once; the top ten carry 10% to 15%. What was sequenced was peripheral blood. These receptors came from a human donor in a cohort sampled during active COVID-19.

This chain joins TRBV10-1 and TRBJ2-3; D is perhaps TRBD1 (5 bases). Trimming removed 4 bases at V and 6 bases at J, with 11 bases between. This CDR3 is built from 13 residues. Germline values: CDR1 WNHNN, CDR2 SYGVQD (reference sequence). The CDR3 is CASSVQVWDTQYF. CDR3 nucleotides: TGCGCCAGCAGTGTACAGGTCTGGGATACGCAGTATTTT.

This sequence joins TRBV19 and TRBJ1-6, with unresolved D. Germline CDR1 reads LNHDA; CDR2 reads SQIVND (reference sequence). This CDR3 is 12 amino acids long. V was pared by 4 bases and J by 14 bases, with 12 bases between. The CDR3 protein is CASSTPPGALHF. Here the CDR3 DNA reads TGTGCCAGTAGTACACCCCCCGGTGCCCTCCACTTT. Combining the CDR3 with reference TRBV19 and TRBJ1-6 gives the whole variable domain DGGITQSPKYLFRKEGQNVTLSCEQNLNHDAMYWYRQDPGQGLRLIYYSQIVNDFQKGDIAEGYSVSREKKESFPLTVTSAQKNPTAFYLCASSTPPGALHFGNGTRLTVT.

The J gene is TRBJ1-3, the V gene TRBV4-1, with D unresolved. The CDR3 is made up of 16 amino acids. Germline CDR1 and CDR2: MGHRA and YSYEKL. V was shortened by 0 bases and J by 0 bases, with 9 bases between the two germline ends. The CDR3 DNA sequence: TGCGCCAGCAGCCAAGATTGGGCAGGCTCTGGAAACACCATATATTTT. Protein sequence: CASSQDWAGSGNTIYF.

The V and J genes are TRBV10-1 and TRBJ2-1, with D hard to call. The CDR3 length is 15 residues. Germline V gene lookup returns CDR1 WNHNN and CDR2 SYGVQD (reference sequence). V was trimmed by 5 bases and J by 0 bases, leaving 11 bases between them. Here the CDR3 reads CASSRDLSSYNEQFF. Here the CDR3 DNA reads TGCGCCAGCAGTCGAGACTTGAGCTCCTACAATGAGCAGTTCTTC.

The chain employs TRBV7-9 and TRBJ1-4, with TRBD1 matching over 7 bases. The CDR3 contains 17 residues. The junction had 16 bases not matched to a gene; V was cut back by 5 bases and J by 7 bases. Germline V CDR1 and CDR2: SEHNR, FQNEAQ (reference sequence). CDR3 sequence (DNA): TGTGCCAGCAGCCCCTACCTGACAGGGCTGGATAGTGAAAAACTGTTTTTT. Encoded protein: CASSPYLTGLDSEKLFF.

The V and J genes are TRBV9 and TRBJ2-1, with D tentatively TRBD2 (6 bases). The ends were cut back, 4 bases at V and 8 bases at J, with 10 bases in the middle. The germline gives CDR1 SGDLS, CDR2 YYNGEE. The CDR3 runs to 12 residues. CDR3 loop: CASSPAGDEQFF. The DNA of the CDR3 is TGTGCCAGCAGCCCAGCGGGCGATGAGCAGTTCTTC.

The chain employs TRBV18 and TRBJ1-2, with a possible D match to TRBD1 (5 bases). This CDR3 spans 13 amino acids. The germline V gene encodes CDR1 KGHSH and CDR2 LQKENI. V lost 3 bases to trimming and J lost 6 bases, with 11 bases between them. DNA of the CDR3: TGTGCCAGCTCACCCTCAGGGTACGATGGCTACACCTTC. It translates to CASSPSGYDGYTF. Full variable domain (rest looked up from reference TRBV18 and TRBJ1-2): NAGVMQNPRHLVRRRGQEARLRCSPMKGHSHVYWYRQLPEEGLKFMVYLQKENIIDESGMPKERFSAEFPKEGPSILRIQQVVRGDSAAYFCASSPSGYDGYTFGSGTRLTVV.

The chain couples TRBV27 to TRBJ1-5; unclear D gene. The germline CDR1 and CDR2 sequences are MNHEY and SMNVEV (reference sequence). The V end was cut by 5 bases, the J end by 3 bases, with 5 bases between. CDR3 length: 12 residues. CDR3 sequence: CASSIDNQPQHF. The CDR3 bases are TGTGCCAGCAGTATAGACAATCAGCCCCAGCATTTT.

Notes on this clone: This CDR3 is also generated by other DNA sequences in the sample. This rearrangement joins TRBV9 to TRBJ1-5, with 8 nucleotides matching TRBD1. The trim removed 2 bases at V and 6 bases at J, leaving 4 bases unmatched. CDR1 and CDR2 (germline): SGDLS, YYNGEE. The CDR3 extends over 14 amino acids. The CDR3 region is CASSVGQGGQPQHF. DNA of the CDR3: TGTGCCAGCAGCGTCGGACAGGGAGGTCAGCCCCAGCATTTT.